Listed below are T cell receptor beta chains from one sample, sequenced in a study of blood T cells in healthy people across ages. Using its own MiXCR run on the 5' RACE reads, TCRdb lists one record per CDR3 protein. Of about 650,000 distinct CDR3 sequences in the sample, 32% are singletons; the top ten hold roughly 15%. The source material was blood. The source of these receptors is a woman of 80 years or more in good health. The CDR3 runs from the conserved cysteine through the conserved F or W. Fields, in order: clone size, D gene, J gene, V gene, CDR3 protein, CDR3 DNA. A D gene is named only where the DNA matches it firmly. The listing skips clone size in some rows; elsewhere it reads once, few, many or a size class.

many	TRBD1	TRBJ1-2	TRBV30	CAWSVLRGSNGYTF	TGTGCCTGGAGTGTACTCAGGGGGAGTAATGGCTACACCTTC
NA	NA	TRBJ1-1	TRBV7-9	CAGGGFDSDTEAFF	TGTGCCGGGGGGGGGTTTGATTCGGACACTGAAGCTTTCTTT
few	TRBD1	TRBJ1-5	TRBV2	CASRVQGAAVQPQHF	TGTGCCAGCAGGGTACAGGGGGCGGCGGTTCAGCCCCAGCATTTT
few	TRBD1	TRBJ1-2	TRBV30	CAWRQGNYGHTF	TGTGCCTGGCGACAGGGGAACTATGGCCACACCTTC
NA	TRBD1	TRBJ2-7	TRBV5-1	CASSGQGRTYEQYF	TGCGCCAGCAGCGGACAGGGAAGAACCTACGAGCAGTACTTC
few	NA	TRBJ1-6	TRBV28	CASSLDRRGNSPLHF	TGTGCCAGCAGTCTAGACAGGCGGGGAAATTCACCCCTCCACTTT
few	NA	TRBJ2-7	TRBV12-3/TRBV12-4	CASSFKQAYEQYF	TGTGCCAGCAGTTTTAAACAAGCCTACGAGCAGTACTTC
NA	TRBD2	TRBJ2-1	TRBV20-1	CSASGAGEGNEQFF	TGCAGTGCTAGCGGGGCGGGAGAGGGCAATGAGCAGTTCTTC
many	NA	TRBJ1-6	TRBV7-2	CASSPRLGEGGTPLHF	TGTGCCAGCAGCCCACGTCTAGGGGAGGGTGGAACACCCCTCCACTTT
NA	NA	TRBJ1-5	TRBV7-9	CASSGNRDDQPQHF	TGTGCCAGCAGCGGAAACAGGGACGATCAGCCCCAGCATTTT
many	NA	TRBJ1-2	TRBV4-3	CASSSGGANYGYTF	TGCGCCAGCAGCTCCGGGGGAGCTAACTATGGCTACACCTTC